This T cell receptor beta chain was captured by sequencing in a study of vaccination effects on CD4 cells after COVID-19. The ViraFEST assay expanded antigen-specific CD4+ T cells with viral peptide pools before sequencing. Subsequent to less than twelve days of culture, CD4+ T cells were isolated. Participants got two doses of BNT162b2 or mRNA-1273 vaccine. Nobody among the vaccine recipients had prior SARS-CoV-2 infection (nucleocapsid antibodies were negative). CDR3 length: 14 amino acids. CDR1 and CDR2 from the germline V gene are LNHDA and SQIVND (reference sequence). V was trimmed by 3 bases and J by 2 bases, leaving 10 bases between them. Study observations and caveats: Clones from infection and from vaccination both contracted markedly late after vaccination.

Profiling relied on immunoSEQ multiplex PCR, and the TCRdb table lists in-frame clones only, not all of them. Here the sample spans 65,000 to 95,000 clones, 60% to 80% being singletons. Of note for this clone: Its antigen is undetermined.

The starting material was CD4+ T cells from PBMCs cultured with HCoV-OC43 spike peptides, obtained after COVID-19 vaccination. Stated subset: HCoV-OC43 spike overlapping peptide pool stimulation. The source is a human donor who received a COVID-19 vaccine. This rearrangement joins TRBV19 to TRBJ1-2; no reliable D call. The CDR3: CASSIGGSNYGYTF. The CDR3 nucleotides read TGTGCCAGTAGTATCGGAGGGTCAAACTATGGCTACACCTTC. Full variable domain (outside the CDR3, taken from reference TRBV19 and TRBJ1-2): DGGITQSPKYLFRKEGQNVTLSCEQNLNHDAMYWYRQDPGQGLRLIYYSQIVNDFQKGDIAEGYSVSREKKESFPLTVTSAQKNPTAFYLCASSIGGSNYGYTFGSGTRLTVV.